Included here is one T cell receptor beta chain sequence, with context. The data stem from a study of cytotoxic CD8 clonotypes in ibrutinib-treated CLL. Across the whole study: Included were roughly ten relapsed/refractory and some 15 treatment-naive patients, of whom approximately 17 were IGHV unmutated. Response samples were taken after a median roughly twelve months of treatment, range 6 to 36.

Germline CDR1 reads MNHNS; CDR2 reads SASEGT. The CDR3 runs to 14 residues. V lost 5 bases and J 5 bases, leaving 15 bases between the germline ends. Sequencing used immunoSEQ multiplex PCR; TCRdb keeps in-frame clones, though not all of them. Here the sample spans about 14,000 clones, 55% to 65% being singletons. Specimen: PBMCs, collected before ibrutinib treatment. The gene calls are TRBV6-1 and TRBJ1-1; the D gene is possibly TRBD1 (5 bases). The sequence came from a human donor with chronic lymphocytic leukemia. CDR3 nucleotide sequence: TGTGCCAGCAGTACCCGACCCTGGGGGACTGAAGCTTTCTTT. Its translation: CASSTRPWGTEAFF.